This note documents a single T cell receptor beta chain sequence. The record originates from a study of blood T cell repertoires in COVID-19. In assigning cohorts, the study relied on participant-reported clinical history. A PCR-confirmed or clinician-diagnosed COVID-19 case had contacted exposed participants within 2 weeks of entry. Measured with immunoSEQ multiplex PCR; TCRdb has only the in-frame clones, and not every one. The sample has 220,000 or so clones, about 90% seen once; the top ten hold approximately 0.9%. Unmatched junction bases numbered 10, after V lost 8 bases and J lost 0 bases. The CDR3 totals 15 residues. Per germline, CDR1 SNHLY and CDR2 FYNNEI.

The sequence derives from a man aged 45-60 years who had been exposed to COVID-19. The rearrangement links TRBV2 to TRBJ2-7; TRBD1 agrees at 7 bases. Sample: PBMCs or T cells enriched from blood (not recorded which). The CDR3 region has the DNA TGTGCCAGCTTTATTGACAGGGAATACTCCTACGAGCAGTACTTC. It codes for CASFIDREYSYEQYF.